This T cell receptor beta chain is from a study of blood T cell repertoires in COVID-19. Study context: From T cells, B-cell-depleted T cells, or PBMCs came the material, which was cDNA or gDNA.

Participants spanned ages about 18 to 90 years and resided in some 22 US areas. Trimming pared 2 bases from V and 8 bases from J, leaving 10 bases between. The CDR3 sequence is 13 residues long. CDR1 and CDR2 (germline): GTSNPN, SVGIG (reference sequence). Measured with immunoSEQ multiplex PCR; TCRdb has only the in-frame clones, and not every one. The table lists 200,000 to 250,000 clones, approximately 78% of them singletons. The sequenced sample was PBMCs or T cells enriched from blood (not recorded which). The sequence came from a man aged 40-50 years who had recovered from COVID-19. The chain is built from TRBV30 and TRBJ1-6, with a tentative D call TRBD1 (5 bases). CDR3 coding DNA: TGTGCCTGGAGTCCAGGGTCCCATTCACCCCTCCACTTT. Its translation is CAWSPGSHSPLHF.